This T cell receptor beta chain was obtained from a study of cytomegalovirus exposure and HLA in healthy donors. 60 Vbeta and 13 Jbeta primers were used in PCR. Measured with immunoSEQ multiplex PCR; TCRdb has only the in-frame clones, and not every one. Seen here are about 210,000 clones, roughly three quarters observed once, and the top ten hold approximately 0.4%. The CDR3 spans 14 residues. The V gene's germline CDR1 is MNHEY and CDR2 SVGAGI. V was shortened by 5 bases and J by 2 bases, with 13 bases between the two germline ends. Sequencing used PBMCs. This clonotype was sampled from a male donor in good health and CMV-seropositive. The rearrangement joins TRBV6-5 to TRBJ2-7; D is uncertain. CDR3 in amino acids: CASSNEEGTYEQYF. CDR3 nucleotides: TGTGCCAGCAGTAACGAGGAAGGAACCTACGAGCAGTACTTC.